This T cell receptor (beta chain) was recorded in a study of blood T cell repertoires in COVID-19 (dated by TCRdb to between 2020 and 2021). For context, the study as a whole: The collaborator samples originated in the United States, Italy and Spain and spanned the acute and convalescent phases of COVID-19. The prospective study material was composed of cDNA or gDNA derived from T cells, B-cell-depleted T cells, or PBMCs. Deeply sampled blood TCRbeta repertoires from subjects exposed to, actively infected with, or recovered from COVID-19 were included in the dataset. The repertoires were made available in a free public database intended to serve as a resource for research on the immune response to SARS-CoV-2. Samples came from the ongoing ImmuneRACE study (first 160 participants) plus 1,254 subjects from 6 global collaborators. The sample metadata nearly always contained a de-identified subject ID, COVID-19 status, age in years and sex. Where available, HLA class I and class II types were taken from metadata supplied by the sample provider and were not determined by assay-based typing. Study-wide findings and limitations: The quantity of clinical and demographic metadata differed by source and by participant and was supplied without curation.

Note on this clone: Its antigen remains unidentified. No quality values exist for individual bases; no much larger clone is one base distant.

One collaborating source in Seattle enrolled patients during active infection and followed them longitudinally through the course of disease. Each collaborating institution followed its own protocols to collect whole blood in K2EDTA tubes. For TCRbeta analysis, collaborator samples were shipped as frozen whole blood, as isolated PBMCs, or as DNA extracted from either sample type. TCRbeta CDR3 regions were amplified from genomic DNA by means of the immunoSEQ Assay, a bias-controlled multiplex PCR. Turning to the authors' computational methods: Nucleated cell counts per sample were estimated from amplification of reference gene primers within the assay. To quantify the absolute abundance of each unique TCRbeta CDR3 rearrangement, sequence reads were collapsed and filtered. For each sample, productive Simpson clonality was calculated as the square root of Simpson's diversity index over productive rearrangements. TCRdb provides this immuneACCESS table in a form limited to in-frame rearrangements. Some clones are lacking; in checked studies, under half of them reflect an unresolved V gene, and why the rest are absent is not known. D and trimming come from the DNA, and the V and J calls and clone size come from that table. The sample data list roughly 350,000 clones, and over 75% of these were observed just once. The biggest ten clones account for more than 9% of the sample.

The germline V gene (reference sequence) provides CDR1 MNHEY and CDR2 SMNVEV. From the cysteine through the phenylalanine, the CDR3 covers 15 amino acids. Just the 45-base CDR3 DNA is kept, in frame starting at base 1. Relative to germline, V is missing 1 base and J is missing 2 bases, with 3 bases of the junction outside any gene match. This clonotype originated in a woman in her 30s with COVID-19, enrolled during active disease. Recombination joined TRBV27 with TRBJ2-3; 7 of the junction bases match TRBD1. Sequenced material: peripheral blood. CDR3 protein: CASSLLTGSTDTQYF. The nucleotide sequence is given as TGTGCCAGCAGTTTATTGACAGGGTCCACAGATACGCAGTATTTT.